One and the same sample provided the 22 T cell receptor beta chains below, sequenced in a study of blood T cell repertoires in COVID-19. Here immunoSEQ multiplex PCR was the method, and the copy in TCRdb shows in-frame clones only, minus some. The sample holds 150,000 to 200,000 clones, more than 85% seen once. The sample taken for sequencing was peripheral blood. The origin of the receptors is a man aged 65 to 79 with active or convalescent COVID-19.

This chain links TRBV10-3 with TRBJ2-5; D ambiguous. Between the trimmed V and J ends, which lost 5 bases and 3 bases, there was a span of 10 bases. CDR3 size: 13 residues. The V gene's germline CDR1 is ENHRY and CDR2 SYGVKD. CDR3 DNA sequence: TGTGCCATCAGTCCGACCGAGGAAGAGACCCAGTACTTC. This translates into CAISPTEEETQYF.

The chain's CDR3 is CASSMEGYGYTF. DNA of the CDR3: TGTGCCAGTAGTATGGAGGGGTATGGCTACACCTTC. The rearrangement uses TRBV19 and TRBJ1-2, with a possible D match to TRBD1 (5 bases). CDR1 LNHDA and CDR2 SQIVND come from the germline V gene (reference sequence). The V gene lost 3 bases and the J gene lost 5 bases, with 7 bases spanning the gap. The CDR3 has 12 residues.

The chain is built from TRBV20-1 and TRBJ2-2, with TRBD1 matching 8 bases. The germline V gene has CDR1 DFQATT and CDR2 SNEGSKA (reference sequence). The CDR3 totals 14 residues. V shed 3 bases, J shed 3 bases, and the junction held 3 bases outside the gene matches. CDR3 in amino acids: CSASPTGDTGELFF. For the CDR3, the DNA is TGCAGTGCTAGTCCGACAGGGGACACCGGGGAGCTGTTTTTT.

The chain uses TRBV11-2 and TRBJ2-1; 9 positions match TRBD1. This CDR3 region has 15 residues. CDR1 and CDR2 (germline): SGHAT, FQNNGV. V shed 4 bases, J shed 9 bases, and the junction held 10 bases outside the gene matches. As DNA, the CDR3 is TGTGCCAGCAGCTCGGGGACAGGGTGGGTTGGTGAGCAGTTCTTC. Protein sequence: CASSSGTGWVGEQFF. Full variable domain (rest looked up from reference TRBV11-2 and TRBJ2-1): EAGVAQSPRYKIIEKRQSVAFWCNPISGHATLYWYQQILGQGPKLLIQFQNNGVVDDSQLPKDRFSAERLKGVDSTLKIQPAKLEDSAVYLCASSSGTGWVGEQFFGPGTRLTVL.

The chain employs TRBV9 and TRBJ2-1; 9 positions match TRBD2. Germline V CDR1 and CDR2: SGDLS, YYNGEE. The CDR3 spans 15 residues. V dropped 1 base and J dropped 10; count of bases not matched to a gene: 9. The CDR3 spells CASSVKTSGSREQFF. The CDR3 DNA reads TGTGCCAGCAGCGTAAAGACTAGCGGCAGTCGGGAGCAGTTCTTC. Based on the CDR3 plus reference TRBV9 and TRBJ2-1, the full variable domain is DSGVTQTPKHLITATGQRVTLRCSPRSGDLSVYWYQQSLDQGLQFLIQYYNGEERAKGNILERFSAQQFPDLHSELNLSSLELGDSALYFCASSVKTSGSREQFFGPGTRLTVL.

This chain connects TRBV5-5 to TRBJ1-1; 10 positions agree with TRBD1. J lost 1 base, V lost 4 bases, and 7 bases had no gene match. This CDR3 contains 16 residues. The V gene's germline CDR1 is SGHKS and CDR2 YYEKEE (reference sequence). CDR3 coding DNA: TGTGCCAGCAGCGCCGGACAGGGGGGGAAGAACACTGAAGCTTTCTTT. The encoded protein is CASSAGQGGKNTEAFF.

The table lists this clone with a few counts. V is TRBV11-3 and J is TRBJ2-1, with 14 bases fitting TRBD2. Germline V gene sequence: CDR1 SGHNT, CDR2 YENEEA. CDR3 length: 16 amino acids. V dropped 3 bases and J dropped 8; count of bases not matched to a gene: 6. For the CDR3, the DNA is TGTGCCAGCAGCTTCCGGACTAGCGGGGGGAGAGATGAGCAGTTCTTC. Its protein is CASSFRTSGGRDEQFF.

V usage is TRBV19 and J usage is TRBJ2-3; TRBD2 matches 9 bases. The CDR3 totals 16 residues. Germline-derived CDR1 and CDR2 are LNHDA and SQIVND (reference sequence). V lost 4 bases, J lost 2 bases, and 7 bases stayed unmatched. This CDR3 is CASSRVAGVYTDTQYF. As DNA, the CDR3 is TGTGCCAGTAGTAGAGTAGCGGGGGTGTACACAGATACGCAGTATTTT.

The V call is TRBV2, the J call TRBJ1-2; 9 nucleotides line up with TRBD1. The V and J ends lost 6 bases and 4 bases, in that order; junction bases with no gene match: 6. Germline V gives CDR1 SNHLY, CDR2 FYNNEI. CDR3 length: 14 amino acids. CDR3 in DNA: TGTGCCAGCAGGCCGGGACAGGGTTCCTATGGCTACACCTTC. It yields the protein CASRPGQGSYGYTF.

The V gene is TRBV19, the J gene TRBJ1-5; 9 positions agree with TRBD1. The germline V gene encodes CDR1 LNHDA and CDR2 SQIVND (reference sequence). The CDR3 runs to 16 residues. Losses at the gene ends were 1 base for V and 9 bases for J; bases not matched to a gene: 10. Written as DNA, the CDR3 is TGTGCCAGTAGTATAGGCTCCGGGACAGGGTTAGTGCCCCAGCATTTT. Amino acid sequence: CASSIGSGTGLVPQHF.

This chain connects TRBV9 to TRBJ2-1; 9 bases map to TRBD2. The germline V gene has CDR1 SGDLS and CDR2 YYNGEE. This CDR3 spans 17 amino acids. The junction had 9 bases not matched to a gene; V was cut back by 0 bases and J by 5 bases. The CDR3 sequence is CASSVGWRGGPHNEQFF. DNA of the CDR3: TGTGCCAGCAGCGTAGGTTGGCGGGGGGGCCCCCACAATGAGCAGTTCTTC.

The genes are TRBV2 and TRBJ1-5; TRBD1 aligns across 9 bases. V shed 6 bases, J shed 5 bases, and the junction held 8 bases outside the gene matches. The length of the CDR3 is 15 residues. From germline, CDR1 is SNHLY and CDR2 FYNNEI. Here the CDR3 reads CASRFSGQGHQPQHF. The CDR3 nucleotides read TGTGCCAGCAGATTCTCGGGACAGGGTCATCAGCCCCAGCATTTT.

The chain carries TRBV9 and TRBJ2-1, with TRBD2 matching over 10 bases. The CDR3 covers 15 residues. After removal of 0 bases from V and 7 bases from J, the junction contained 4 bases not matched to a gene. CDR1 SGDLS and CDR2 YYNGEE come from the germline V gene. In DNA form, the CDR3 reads TGTGCCAGCAGCGTAGGGCTAGCGGGGGTGAATGAGCAGTTCTTC. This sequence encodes CASSVGLAGVNEQFF.

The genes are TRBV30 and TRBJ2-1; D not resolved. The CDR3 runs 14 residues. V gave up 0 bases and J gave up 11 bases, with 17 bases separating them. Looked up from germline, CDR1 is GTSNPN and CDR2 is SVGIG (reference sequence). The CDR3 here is CAWSVDSRAAKQFF. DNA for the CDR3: TGTGCCTGGAGTGTTGACTCGCGAGCCGCCAAGCAGTTCTTC. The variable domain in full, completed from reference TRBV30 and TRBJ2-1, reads SQTIHQWPATLVQPVGSPLSLECTVEGTSNPNLYWYRQAAGRGLQLLFYSVGIGQISSEVPQNLSASRPQDRQFILSSKKLLLSDSGFYLCAWSVDSRAAKQFFGPGTRLTVL.

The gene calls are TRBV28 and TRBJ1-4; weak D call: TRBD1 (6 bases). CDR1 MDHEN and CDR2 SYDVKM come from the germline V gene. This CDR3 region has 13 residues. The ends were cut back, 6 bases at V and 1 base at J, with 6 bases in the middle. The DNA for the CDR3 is TGTGCCAGCAGGACAGGAACTAATGAAAAACTGTTTTTT. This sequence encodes CASRTGTNEKLFF.

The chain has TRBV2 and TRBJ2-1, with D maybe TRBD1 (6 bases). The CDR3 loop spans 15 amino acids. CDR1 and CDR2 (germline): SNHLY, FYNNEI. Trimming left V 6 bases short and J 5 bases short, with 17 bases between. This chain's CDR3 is CASSRRTGIHNEQFF. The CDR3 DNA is TGTGCCAGCAGCCGTCGAACAGGGATTCACAATGAGCAGTTCTTC.

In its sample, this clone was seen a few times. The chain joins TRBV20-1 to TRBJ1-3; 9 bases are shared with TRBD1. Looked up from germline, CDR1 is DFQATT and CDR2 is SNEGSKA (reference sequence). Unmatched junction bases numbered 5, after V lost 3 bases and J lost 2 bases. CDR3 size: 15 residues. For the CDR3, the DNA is TGCAGTGCTAGTGGGACAGGGCTACCTGGAAACACCATATATTTT. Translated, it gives CSASGTGLPGNTIYF.

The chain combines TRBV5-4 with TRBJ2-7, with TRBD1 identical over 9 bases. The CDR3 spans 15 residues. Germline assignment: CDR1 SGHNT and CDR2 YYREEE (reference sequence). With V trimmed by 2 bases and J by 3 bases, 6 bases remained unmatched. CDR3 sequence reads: CASSFGTGRVYEQYF. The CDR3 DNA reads TGTGCCAGCAGCTTCGGGACAGGGAGAGTCTACGAGCAGTACTTC. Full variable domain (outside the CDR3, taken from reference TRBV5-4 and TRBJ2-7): ETGVTQSPTHLIKTRGQQVTLRCSSQSGHNTVSWYQQALGQGPQFIFQYYREEENGRGNFPPRFSGLQFPNYSSELNVNALELDDSALYLCASSFGTGRVYEQYFGPGTRLTVT.

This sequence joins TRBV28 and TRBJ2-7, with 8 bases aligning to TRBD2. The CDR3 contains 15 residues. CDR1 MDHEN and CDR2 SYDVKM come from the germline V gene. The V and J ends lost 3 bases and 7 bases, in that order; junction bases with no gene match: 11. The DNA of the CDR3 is TGTGCCAGCAGTTTTCAAGCGGGGGCCTCAAGGGAGCAGTACTTC. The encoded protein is CASSFQAGASREQYF.

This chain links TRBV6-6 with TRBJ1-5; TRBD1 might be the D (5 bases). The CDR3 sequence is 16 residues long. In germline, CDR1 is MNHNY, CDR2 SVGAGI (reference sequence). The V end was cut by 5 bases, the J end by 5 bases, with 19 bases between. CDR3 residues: CASSPPGRQGYQPQHF. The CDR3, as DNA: TGTGCCAGCAGTCCCCCCGGAAGGCAGGGATATCAGCCCCAGCATTTT.

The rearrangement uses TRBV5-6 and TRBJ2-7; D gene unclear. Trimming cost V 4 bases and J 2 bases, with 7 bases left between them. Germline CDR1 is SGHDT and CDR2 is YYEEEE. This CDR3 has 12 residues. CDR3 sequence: CASSRLAYEQYF. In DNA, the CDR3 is TGTGCCAGCAGCAGACTCGCCTACGAGCAGTACTTC.

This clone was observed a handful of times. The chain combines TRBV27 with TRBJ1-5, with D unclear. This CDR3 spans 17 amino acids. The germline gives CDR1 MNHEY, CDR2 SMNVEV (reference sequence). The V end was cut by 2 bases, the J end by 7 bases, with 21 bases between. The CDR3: CASSLRRNPGYNQPQHF. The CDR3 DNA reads TGTGCCAGCAGTTTACGCCGTAACCCGGGGTATAACCAGCCCCAGCATTTT.